This entry lists 28 T cell receptor beta chains sequenced from one sample in a study of CD8 T cells in Susac syndrome. Reverse transcription of roughly 0.45 to 1 ug RNA was performed with random hexamers. TCRdb reprocessed the immunoSEQ multiplex PCR reads via MiXCR and lists one record per CDR3 protein. Found here are under 85,000 distinct CDR3 sequences, about 94% of them singletons; the top ten hold around 0.6%. Sequencing was carried out using CD8+ T cells from PBMCs. The receptors originated from a human donor with multiple sclerosis.

This chain links TRBV27 with TRBJ2-3; unclear D gene. Trimming stripped 0 bases from V and 3 bases from J, with 10 bases between. Germline loops: CDR1 MNHEY, CDR2 SMNVEV (reference sequence). The CDR3 sequence is 15 residues long. The CDR3: CASSLSIARTDTQYF. The DNA of the CDR3 is TGTGCCAGCAGTTTATCGATCGCCAGGACAGATACGCAGTATTTT.

The CDR3 is CSARDWLAIYEQYF. In DNA form, the CDR3 reads TGCAGTGCTAGAGATTGGCTAGCGATCTACGAGCAGTACTTC. The chain employs TRBV20-1 and TRBJ2-7; tentative D call: TRBD2 (6 bases). CDR1 DFQATT and CDR2 SNEGSKA come from the germline V gene (reference sequence). V lost 0 bases and J lost 3, with 12 bases in between. The CDR3 is made up of 14 amino acids.

The chain links TRBV28 to TRBJ2-7, with D unresolved. Germline V gene data show CDR1 as MDHEN and CDR2 as SYDVKM. The CDR3 loop spans 13 amino acids. Trimming pared 7 bases from V and 0 bases from J, leaving 10 bases between. CDR3 region: CASTAASSYEQYF. The CDR3 DNA follows: TGTGCCAGCACCGCGGCTAGCTCCTACGAGCAGTACTTC.

The gene calls are TRBV5-6 and TRBJ2-7, with D possibly matching TRBD2 (6 bases). There are 12 residues in the CDR3. Germline assignment: CDR1 SGHDT and CDR2 YYEEEE. V was trimmed by 4 bases and J by 7 bases, leaving 12 bases between them. CDR3 protein: CASSPGGREQYF. The CDR3 nucleotides read TGTGCCAGCAGCCCCGGAGGGCGTGAGCAGTACTTC.

The V and J genes are TRBV12-3 or TRBV12-4 and TRBJ2-1; D perhaps matches TRBD2 (6 bases). The CDR3 totals 10 residues. V lost 6 bases and J 10 bases, leaving 7 bases between the germline ends. In DNA, the CDR3 is TGTGCCAGCAGGGGACTGGAGCAGTTCTTC. Its translation: CASRGLEQFF.

V gene TRBV29-1 combines with J gene TRBJ1-1, with D possibly matching TRBD1 (5 bases). This CDR3 region has 14 residues. CDR1 SQVTM and CDR2 ANQGSEA come from the germline V gene. Trimming left V 3 bases short and J 2 bases short, with 13 bases between. The CDR3, as DNA: TGCAGCGTTGATTTTAGTCAGGGAAACACTGAAGCTTTCTTT. It specifies CSVDFSQGNTEAFF. Together with reference TRBV29-1 and TRBJ1-1, the CDR3 gives the full variable domain: SAVISQKPSRDICQRGTSLTIQCQVDSQVTMMFWYRQQPGQSLTLIATANQGSEATYESGFVIDKFPISRPNLTFSTLTVSNMSPEDSSIYLCSVDFSQGNTEAFFGQGTRLTVV.

The chain is built from TRBV13 and TRBJ2-7; D call uncertain. In germline, CDR1 is PRHDT, CDR2 FYEKMQ (reference sequence). This CDR3 has 14 amino acids. V was cut by 3 bases and J by 2 bases, with 11 bases left in between. The CDR3 sequence is CASSFQRVTYEQYF. CDR3 coding DNA: TGTGCCAGCAGCTTTCAACGGGTTACCTACGAGCAGTACTTC. The full variable domain, rest sourced from reference TRBV13 and TRBJ2-7, is AAGVIQSPRHLIKEKRETATLKCYPIPRHDTVYWYQQGPGQDPQFLISFYEKMQSDKGSIPDRFSAQQFSDYHSELNMSSLELGDSALYFCASSFQRVTYEQYFGPGTRLTVT.

CDR3 amino acids: CASSQDNGAPYEQYF. CDR3 DNA: TGCGCCAGCAGCCAAGATAACGGGGCCCCCTACGAGCAGTACTTC. The chain recombines TRBV4-1 with TRBJ2-7; the D gene could be TRBD1 or TRBD2 (5 bases each). CDR1 and CDR2 from the germline V gene are MGHRA and YSYEKL. This CDR3 is 15 amino acids long. V dropped 0 bases and J dropped 2 bases, with 11 bases sitting between them.

V gene TRBV11-2 combines with J gene TRBJ1-5; no firm D call. V lost 1 base to trimming and J lost 1 base, with 11 bases between them. The germline gives CDR1 SGHAT, CDR2 FQNNGV. The CDR3 is made up of 16 amino acids. CDR3 protein: CASSLGSTQSNQPQHF. In DNA, the CDR3 is TGTGCCAGCAGCTTAGGTAGTACACAAAGCAATCAGCCCCAGCATTTT.

This chain joins TRBV30 and TRBJ1-1; D is undetermined. V lost 2 bases to trimming and J lost 4 bases, with 5 bases between them. The CDR3 totals 11 residues. Germline CDR1 reads GTSNPN; CDR2 reads SVGIG (reference sequence). This CDR3 is CAWSLGTEAFF. DNA for the CDR3: TGTGCCTGGAGTCTCGGCACTGAAGCTTTCTTT.

CDR3 sequence: CASSQDAGGTDTQYF. The DNA for the CDR3 is TGCGCCAGCAGCCAAGACGCCGGGGGCACAGATACGCAGTATTTT. The chain links TRBV4-1 to TRBJ2-3, with a weak D call TRBD2 (5 bases). This CDR3 region has 15 residues. The V gene lost 0 bases and the J gene lost 1 base, with 8 bases spanning the gap. CDR1 and CDR2 from the germline V gene are MGHRA and YSYEKL.

J is TRBJ2-1 and V is TRBV12-3 or TRBV12-4; D ambiguous. This CDR3 spans 15 amino acids. The ends were cut back, 5 bases at V and 4 bases at J, with 15 bases in the middle. The CDR3 protein is CASSLHEFRYNEQFF. In nucleotides, the CDR3 is TGTGCCAGCAGTCTCCACGAGTTTCGGTACAATGAGCAGTTCTTC.

CDR3 in amino acids: CASGAGQGMNYEQYF. The CDR3 DNA reads TGTGCCAGCGGGGCGGGACAGGGGATGAACTACGAGCAGTACTTC. The chain is built from TRBV16 and TRBJ2-7; 10 bases are shared with TRBD1. Germline V lookup: CDR1 KGHSY, CDR2 FQNENV. The CDR3 totals 15 residues. V dropped 8 bases and J dropped 3; count of bases not matched to a gene: 10. The full variable domain, its missing parts supplied by reference TRBV16 and TRBJ2-7, is GEEVAQTPKHLVRGEGQKAKLYCAPIKGHSYVFWYQQVLKNEFKFLISFQNENVFDETGMPKERFSAKCLPNSPCSLEIQATKLEDSAVYFCASGAGQGMNYEQYFGPGTRLTVT.

The chain recombines TRBV3-1 with TRBJ2-1; D call uncertain. Between the trimmed V and J ends, which lost 0 bases and 0 bases, there was a span of 6 bases. The CDR3 length is 15 residues. The germline V gene encodes CDR1 LGHDT and CDR2 YNNKEL (reference sequence). CDR3 sequence (DNA): TGTGCCAGCAGCCAAGACTTGAACTCCTACAATGAGCAGTTCTTC. It encodes CASSQDLNSYNEQFF.

The chain is built from TRBV28 and TRBJ1-5, with a possible D match to TRBD1 (5 bases). CDR3 length equals 14 residues. Germline assignment: CDR1 MDHEN and CDR2 SYDVKM. Trimming took 2 bases from V and 6 from J, leaving 11 bases between them. This chain's CDR3 is CASSLAQGAQPQHF. DNA of the CDR3: TGTGCCAGCAGTTTAGCGCAGGGCGCTCAGCCCCAGCATTTT. Full variable domain (rest looked up from reference TRBV28 and TRBJ1-5): DVKVTQSSRYLVKRTGEKVFLECVQDMDHENMFWYRQDPGLGLRLIYFSYDVKMKEKGDIPEGYSVSREKKERFSLILESASTNQTSMYLCASSLAQGAQPQHFGDGTRLSIL.

The gene calls are TRBV27 and TRBJ2-1, with D perhaps assigned TRBD1 or TRBD2 (5 bases each). V was trimmed by 6 bases and J by 3 bases, leaving 12 bases between them. CDR1 and CDR2 from the germline V gene are MNHEY and SMNVEV (reference sequence). The CDR3 runs 14 residues. CDR3 residues: CASSPGAVYNEQFF. DNA of the CDR3: TGTGCCAGCAGCCCCGGGGCGGTCTACAATGAGCAGTTCTTC.

V is TRBV30 and J is TRBJ2-3, with unresolved D. V lost 1 base, J lost 0 bases, and 11 bases lay in between. This CDR3 spans 15 amino acids. From germline, CDR1 is GTSNPN and CDR2 SVGIG (reference sequence). For the CDR3, the DNA is TGTGCCTGGAGTGAAGACCCGGCTAGCACAGATACGCAGTATTTT. Translated: CAWSEDPASTDTQYF.

The chain has TRBV7-9 and TRBJ2-3; 10 bases line up with TRBD2. The CDR3 is made up of 14 amino acids. V lost 6 bases and J lost 5; bases outside the gene matches: 5. The germline V gene has CDR1 SEHNR and CDR2 FQNEAQ (reference sequence). CDR3 sequence (DNA): TGTGCCAGCAGGAGCGGGGGGGCCGTAGATACGCAGTATTTT. Translation: CASRSGGAVDTQYF.

The genes are TRBV7-9 and TRBJ2-1; D is tentatively TRBD1 or TRBD2 (5 bases each). In germline, CDR1 is SEHNR, CDR2 FQNEAQ (reference sequence). The V and J ends lost 4 bases and 5 bases respectively, with 12 bases between them. This CDR3 has 14 residues. The DNA of the CDR3 is TGTGCCAGCAGCTCCGGGACGGGAAACAATGAGCAGTTCTTC. It specifies CASSSGTGNNEQFF.

This clonotype has a single count. The chain is built from TRBV12-3 or TRBV12-4 and TRBJ2-1; D uncertain. V was pared by 6 bases and J by 3 bases, with 15 bases between. This CDR3 is built from 15 residues. The DNA of the CDR3 is TGTGCCAGCAGCTCCCCGCGGCGCAACTACAATGAGCAGTTCTTC. It translates to CASSSPRRNYNEQFF.

This clonotype was seen only once. The J gene is TRBJ2-5, the V gene TRBV13, with a weak D call TRBD2 (6 bases). This CDR3 contains 14 residues. Trimming left V 5 bases short and J 0 bases short, with 10 bases between. CDR1 is PRHDT, CDR2 FYEKMQ, per germline (reference sequence). The CDR3 bases are TGTGCCAGCAGCCATGGGGGGTACCAAGAGACCCAGTACTTC. Its translation is CASSHGGYQETQYF.

The V call is TRBV20-1, the J call TRBJ2-1; tentative D call: TRBD2 (6 bases). Germline loops: CDR1 DFQATT, CDR2 SNEGSKA (reference sequence). V lost 3 bases and J lost 9, with 9 bases in between. This CDR3 has 11 residues. CDR3 in amino acids: CSARRGFEQFF. The DNA of the CDR3 is TGCAGTGCTAGGCGGGGTTTTGAGCAGTTCTTC.

The chain's CDR3 is CSARSGPSYEQYF. CDR3 nucleotides: TGCAGTGCTAGAAGTGGGCCGTCCTACGAGCAGTACTTC. The chain has TRBV20-1 and TRBJ2-7; D not resolved. Germline lookup yields CDR1 DFQATT and CDR2 SNEGSKA (reference sequence). The V end was cut by 2 bases, the J end by 1 base, with 9 bases between. The length of the CDR3 is 13 residues.

The V gene is TRBV29-1, the J gene TRBJ2-3; 12 positions match TRBD2. V shed 0 bases and J 6 bases; nucleotides not matched to a gene: 10. The CDR3 consists of 17 residues. Germline values: CDR1 SQVTM, CDR2 ANQGSEA. CDR3 in amino acids: CSVEDLGLAGPSDTQYF. DNA for the CDR3: TGCAGCGTTGAAGATCTAGGACTAGCGGGGCCATCCGATACGCAGTATTTT.

V is TRBV5-1 and J is TRBJ2-5; D remains unclear. CDR3 length equals 14 residues. The germline gives CDR1 SGHRS, CDR2 YFSETQ. Trimming left V 3 bases short and J 0 bases short, with 9 bases between. CDR3 amino acids: CASSWLGYQETQYF. The CDR3 DNA follows: TGCGCCAGCAGCTGGCTGGGGTACCAAGAGACCCAGTACTTC.

The chain links TRBV15 to TRBJ2-3; D may match TRBD1 or TRBD2 (5 bases each). CDR1 and CDR2 from the germline V gene are LNHNV and YYDKDF (reference sequence). V lost 1 base, J lost 1 base, and 12 bases lay in between. This CDR3 contains 16 residues. The CDR3 DNA is TGTGCCACCAGCAGAGGGGGACGGGGCGGCACAGATACGCAGTATTTT. Protein sequence: CATSRGGRGGTDTQYF.

The rearrangement uses TRBV20-1 and TRBJ2-4; D gene unclear. V shed 3 bases and J shed 0 bases, with 9 bases lying between them. CDR1 is DFQATT, CDR2 SNEGSKA, per germline (reference sequence). The CDR3 runs 14 residues. Written as DNA, the CDR3 is TGCAGTGCTAGCCCCTTTGTAGCCAAAAACATTCAGTACTTC. Protein: CSASPFVAKNIQYF.

The chain combines TRBV14 with TRBJ1-5; no definite D call. Germline V CDR1 and CDR2: SGHDN, FVKESK. V was cut by 0 bases and J by 10 bases, with 10 bases left in between. The CDR3 extends over 13 amino acids. CDR3 residues: CASSQDVGSPQHF. As DNA, the CDR3 is TGTGCCAGCAGCCAAGATGTCGGTTCACCCCAGCATTTT.